Below, 11 T cell receptor beta chains from the same sample are listed, as sequenced in a study of CD8 T cells in Susac syndrome. An input of about 0.5 to 1 ug of RNA was subjected to reverse transcription using random hexamers. From the immunoSEQ multiplex PCR reads, TCRdb called clonotypes with MiXCR, one entry per CDR3 protein. The sample carries fewer than 350,000 distinct CDR3 sequences, about 92% recorded once. The specimen sequenced was CD4+ T cells from PBMCs. Receptors were obtained from a human donor with multiple sclerosis.

The J gene is TRBJ2-5, the V gene TRBV7-2, with D possibly being TRBD2 (5 bases). V was shortened by 5 bases and J by 5 bases, with 15 bases between the two germline ends. The germline V gene has CDR1 SGHTA and CDR2 FQGNSA. This CDR3 spans 14 amino acids. The CDR3 DNA is TGTGCCAGCAGCCCGACTCAAGCGGTGGAGACCCAGTACTTC. The encoded protein is CASSPTQAVETQYF.

The chain is built from TRBV3-1 and TRBJ2-5; maybe TRBD2 (6 bases). V was clipped by 2 bases and J by 1 base, with 11 bases between them. The length of the CDR3 is 15 residues. The germline gives CDR1 LGHDT, CDR2 YNNKEL (reference sequence). The DNA for the CDR3 is TGTGCCAGCAGCCAAAGCCGCGGGATCCAAGAGACCCAGTACTTC. It specifies CASSQSRGIQETQYF.

This clonotype occurred a few times. The V call is TRBV7-9, the J call TRBJ2-1; perhaps TRBD1 as D (6 bases). Trimming removed 1 base from V and 6 bases from J, with 7 bases in between. There are 13 residues in the CDR3. Germline CDR1 is SEHNR and CDR2 is FQNEAQ (reference sequence). Here the CDR3 DNA reads TGTGCCAGCAGCTTAGGAGGGGGCAATGAGCAGTTCTTC. Amino acid sequence: CASSLGGGNEQFF.

The chain carries TRBV18 and TRBJ1-5; no firm D call. CDR3 length equals 12 residues. V shed 3 bases and J shed 5 bases, with 5 bases lying between them. Germline lookup yields CDR1 KGHSH and CDR2 LQKENI. This chain's CDR3 is CASSPNDQPQHF. The CDR3 coding sequence is TGTGCCAGCTCACCGAATGATCAGCCCCAGCATTTT.

The rearrangement uses TRBV5-1 and TRBJ2-3; D may be TRBD1 or TRBD2 (5 bases each). This CDR3 is built from 17 residues. CDR1 is SGHRS and CDR2 is YFSETQ in the germline V gene. The V gene lost 5 bases and the J gene lost 2 bases, with 21 bases spanning the gap. Here the CDR3 DNA reads TGCGCCAGCAGTTCCGGGGCGGCGACATCTCCCACAGATACGCAGTATTTT. It specifies CASSSGAATSPTDTQYF.

The genes are TRBV20-1 and TRBJ2-1, with D perhaps matching TRBD2 (5 bases). Trimming cost V 2 bases and J 6 bases, with 20 bases left between them. Germline CDR1 is DFQATT and CDR2 is SNEGSKA (reference sequence). This CDR3 contains 16 residues. In DNA, the CDR3 is TGCAGTGCTAGAATCGACTCGGGAAGCCGGCCCAATGAGCAGTTCTTC. Protein sequence: CSARIDSGSRPNEQFF.

The CDR3 spells CASSATGTRKETQYF. The CDR3, as DNA: TGTGCCAGCAGCGCCACCGGGACTAGGAAAGAGACCCAGTACTTC. The gene calls are TRBV7-9 and TRBJ2-5; 8 nucleotides line up with TRBD2. Germline loops: CDR1 SEHNR, CDR2 FQNEAQ (reference sequence). The V and J ends lost 5 bases and 3 bases, in that order; junction bases with no gene match: 8. This CDR3 spans 15 amino acids.

The V call is TRBV30, the J call TRBJ1-5; the D is unclear. V lost 0 bases and J lost 1, with 7 bases in between. Germline-derived CDR1 and CDR2 are GTSNPN and SVGIG (reference sequence). The CDR3 sequence is 14 residues long. The CDR3 protein is CAWSVTGSNQPQHF. CDR3 nucleotide sequence: TGTGCCTGGAGTGTAACGGGGAGCAATCAGCCCCAGCATTTT.

This clonotype has just one count. The chain is built from TRBV27 and TRBJ1-1, with 7 positions matching TRBD1. The J segment lost 8 bases and the V segment lost 3 bases, leaving 9 bases of the junction unmatched. Germline V CDR1 and CDR2: MNHEY, SMNVEV (reference sequence). This CDR3 comprises 14 residues. The CDR3 loop is CASSFRDSLQEAFF. The CDR3 coding sequence is TGTGCCAGCAGTTTCCGGGACAGCCTACAGGAAGCTTTCTTT.

In DNA form, the CDR3 reads TGTGCCAGCAGCTTAAGACCTCGGACTAGCGGAATCTCCTACGAGCAGTACTTC. It yields the protein CASSLRPRTSGISYEQYF. This sequence joins TRBV7-9 and TRBJ2-7, with TRBD2 identical over 10 bases. This CDR3 comprises 18 residues. V shed 2 bases, J shed 0 bases, and the junction held 10 bases outside the gene matches. Germline V gene data show CDR1 as SEHNR and CDR2 as FQNEAQ (reference sequence). The full variable domain, its missing parts supplied by reference TRBV7-9 and TRBJ2-7, is DTGVSQNPRHKITKRGQNVTFRCDPISEHNRLYWYRQTLGQGPEFLTYFQNEAQLEKSRLLSDRFSAERPKGSFSTLEIQRTEQGDSAMYLCASSLRPRTSGISYEQYFGPGTRLTVT.

The rearrangement uses TRBV6-5 and TRBJ1-3; D remains unclear. The V gene's germline CDR1 is MNHEY and CDR2 SVGAGI. V was trimmed by 5 bases and J by 0 bases, leaving 11 bases between them. The CDR3 has 15 residues. The CDR3 region is CASSRRALSGNTIYF. In DNA form, the CDR3 reads TGTGCCAGCAGTCGCCGGGCCCTCTCTGGAAACACCATATATTTT.